Shown below are 25 T cell receptor beta chains from a single sample sequenced in a study of blood T cell repertoires in COVID-19. Only in-frame clones appear in the TCRdb table, and some are missing; sequencing was by immunoSEQ multiplex PCR. The sample holds approximately 360,000 clones; about 89% are singletons and the top ten take around 2%. Sequencing input: PBMCs or T cells enriched from blood (not recorded which). These receptors were obtained from a man aged 35-49 years in a cohort exposed to, infected with or recovered from COVID-19 (not recorded which).

The V call is TRBV7-3, the J call TRBJ1-1, with D uncertain. Trimming stripped 5 bases from V and 5 bases from J, with 12 bases between. The length of the CDR3 is 13 residues. Germline CDR1 is SGHTA and CDR2 is FQGTGA. The CDR3 protein is CASSPGALTEAFF. As DNA, the CDR3 is TGTGCCAGCAGCCCAGGTGCCTTGACTGAAGCTTTCTTT.

CDR3 nucleotides: TGTGCTAGTGGTTTGTGGGGAGTTAGCTATGGCTACACCTTC. It translates to CASGLWGVSYGYTF. This chain links TRBV12-5 with TRBJ1-2; D gene uncertain. This CDR3 is built from 14 residues. Trimming shortened V by 2 bases and J by 4 bases, and 11 bases separated the two germline ends. Germline lookup yields CDR1 LGHNT and CDR2 FRNRAP.

The genes are TRBV9 and TRBJ2-7, with TRBD2 matching over 11 bases. Trimming removed 3 bases from V and 3 bases from J; junction bases left unmatched: 2. The germline V gene has CDR1 SGDLS and CDR2 YYNGEE. This CDR3 contains 14 residues. As DNA, the CDR3 is TGTGCCAGCAGCGCCGGGACTAGCGGCTACGAGCAGTACTTC. Translation gives CASSAGTSGYEQYF.

The gene calls are TRBV24-1 and TRBJ2-1; 7 nucleotides match TRBD1. Germline lookup yields CDR1 KGHDR and CDR2 SFDVKD. The length of the CDR3 is 15 residues. V was pared by 4 bases and J by 5 bases, with 7 bases of the junction left unmatched. The chain's CDR3 is CATSDYRQGNNEQFF. CDR3 bases: TGTGCCACCAGTGACTATCGACAGGGCAACAATGAGCAGTTCTTC.

The chain carries TRBV12-3 or TRBV12-4 and TRBJ1-1; D is unresolved. Deletions cut 5 bases from V and 7 bases from J, with 11 bases between. This CDR3 is 12 amino acids long. CDR3: CASSLRDFEAFF. CDR3 in DNA: TGTGCCAGCAGTCTACGAGACTTTGAAGCTTTCTTT.

CDR3: CASSPVGQTNTEAFF. The CDR3 DNA is TGTGCCAGCAGCCCAGTGGGACAGACGAACACTGAAGCTTTCTTT. The chain links TRBV7-9 to TRBJ1-1; 7 bases are shared with TRBD1. Germline CDR1 reads SEHNR; CDR2 reads FQNEAQ (reference sequence). This CDR3 comprises 15 residues. After removal of 5 bases from V and 1 base from J, the junction contained 7 bases not matched to a gene.

The genes are TRBV5-1 and TRBJ2-1; TRBD2 matches at 7 bases. The trim removed 2 bases at V and 10 bases at J, leaving 9 bases unmatched. CDR3 length: 14 residues. Germline loops: CDR1 SGHRS, CDR2 YFSETQ. CDR3: CASSFGGSLREQFF. The CDR3 DNA is TGCGCCAGCAGCTTTGGCGGGAGCCTTCGGGAGCAGTTCTTC.

The gene calls are TRBV5-6 and TRBJ2-7, with 9 nucleotides matching TRBD2. Germline-derived CDR1 and CDR2 are SGHDT and YYEEEE. Trimming cost V 4 bases and J 3 bases; bases outside gene matches: 8. There are 15 residues in the CDR3. DNA of the CDR3: TGTGCCAGCAGCATAGGACTAGCGCATTACTACGAGCAGTACTTC. This gives the protein CASSIGLAHYYEQYF.

This clone appeared a single time. The chain employs TRBV28 and TRBJ1-4; D not resolved. The CDR3 covers 12 residues. Germline V gene sequence: CDR1 MDHEN, CDR2 SYDVKM. Trimming took off 10 bases at V and 6 bases at J, with 12 bases between the two ends. The CDR3 DNA reads as TGTGCCATTACTAGCTCACATGAAAAACTGTTTTTT. Translating gives CAITSSHEKLFF.

The J gene is TRBJ1-5, the V gene TRBV18; 9 positions agree with TRBD1. Germline V gene sequence: CDR1 KGHSH, CDR2 LQKENI. CDR3 length: 16 amino acids. V lost 1 base to trimming and J lost 3 bases; unmatched junction nucleotides: 4. CDR3 loop: CASSPLGQGPNQPQHF. CDR3 sequence (DNA): TGTGCCAGCTCACCACTGGGACAGGGACCCAATCAGCCCCAGCATTTT.

The chain employs TRBV7-9 and TRBJ2-7, with TRBD1 matching over 11 bases. CDR1 is SEHNR and CDR2 is FQNEAQ in the germline V gene (reference sequence). This CDR3 is 15 amino acids long. Losses at the gene ends were 1 base for V and 2 bases for J; bases not matched to a gene: 1. CDR3 coding DNA: TGTGCCAGCAGCTTAGGGGGACAGGGGGCCTACGAGCAGTACTTC. Translating gives CASSLGGQGAYEQYF.

The chain joins TRBV19 to TRBJ2-1, with 8 bases identical to TRBD1. Germline V lookup: CDR1 LNHDA, CDR2 SQIVND (reference sequence). The ends lost 6 bases at V and 2 bases at J; junction bases unmatched: 9. This CDR3 region has 16 residues. The CDR3 region is CASSSDPGGAYNEQFF. CDR3 DNA: TGTGCCAGTAGCTCCGACCCAGGGGGCGCCTACAATGAGCAGTTCTTC.

The V and J genes are TRBV28 and TRBJ2-1; TRBD1 matches at 10 bases. The CDR3 consists of 14 residues. V shed 11 bases, J shed 10 bases, and the junction held 14 bases outside the gene matches. Looked up from germline, CDR1 is MDHEN and CDR2 is SYDVKM. CDR3 in DNA: TGTGCCGGGCGACAGGGGGCGCTAGGAGAGGAGCAGTTCTTC. Residues: CAGRQGALGEEQFF.

The genes are TRBV6-5 and TRBJ1-2; D is perhaps TRBD1 (6 bases). The CDR3 extends over 14 amino acids. Germline V CDR1 and CDR2: MNHEY, SVGAGI. Deletions cut 2 bases from V and 5 bases from J, with 12 bases between. The CDR3 coding sequence is TGTGCCAGCAGTTACCGACAGGCCGGTTATGGCTACACCTTC. Translation gives CASSYRQAGYGYTF.

This CDR3 reads CASSLAGGSRHTQYF. The CDR3 DNA reads as TGTGCCAGCAGCTTAGCTGGGGGGAGTAGACATACGCAGTATTTT. J is TRBJ2-3 and V is TRBV7-3; possible D gene TRBD2, 6 bases. CDR1 SGHTA and CDR2 FQGTGA come from the germline V gene. This CDR3 has 15 residues. V gave up 2 bases and J gave up 7 bases, with 16 bases separating them.

This chain uses TRBV7-9 with TRBJ1-4; TRBD1 agrees at 7 bases. Germline V lookup: CDR1 SEHNR, CDR2 FQNEAQ (reference sequence). J was trimmed by 5 bases and V by 3 bases; bases with no gene match: 3. The CDR3 sequence is 14 residues long. The CDR3, as DNA: TGTGCCAGCAGCTTGGGGACAGACAATGAAAAACTGTTTTTT. Its translation: CASSLGTDNEKLFF.

The chain combines TRBV27 with TRBJ1-1; 10 bases line up with TRBD1. The CDR3 runs 17 residues. The germline V gene has CDR1 MNHEY and CDR2 SMNVEV (reference sequence). The ends lost 1 base at V and 3 bases at J; junction bases unmatched: 8. CDR3 residues: CASSLLGTGVTDTEAFF. CDR3 coding DNA: TGTGCCAGCAGTTTATTAGGGACAGGGGTCACGGACACTGAAGCTTTCTTT.

The chain is built from TRBV6-6 and TRBJ1-6; D is uncertain. The CDR3 sequence is 13 residues long. V lost 2 bases and J 9 bases, leaving 8 bases between the germline ends. Germline V CDR1 and CDR2: MNHNY, SVGAGI (reference sequence). CDR3: CASSYNERSPLHF. The DNA for the CDR3 is TGTGCCAGCAGTTACAACGAGCGTTCACCCCTCCACTTT.

This CDR3 reads CASSLLVWGLAGDNEQFF. The CDR3 DNA reads TGCGCCAGCAGTCTTTTGGTTTGGGGGCTAGCGGGAGACAATGAGCAGTTCTTC. The chain links TRBV23-1 to TRBJ2-1; 10 bases align to TRBD2. TRBV23-1 is treated as an ORF (open reading frame) with a function not yet certain. V was pared by 4 bases and J by 5 bases, with 14 bases of the junction left unmatched. This CDR3 has 18 residues.

The rearrangement uses TRBV27 and TRBJ2-5; 9 positions agree with TRBD1. CDR1 and CDR2 (germline): MNHEY, SMNVEV (reference sequence). J was trimmed by 4 bases and V by 5 bases; bases with no gene match: 5. There are 14 residues in the CDR3. The CDR3 sequence is CASSPGDRVETQYF. CDR3 bases: TGTGCCAGCAGTCCGGGGGACAGGGTAGAGACCCAGTACTTC.

The chain recombines TRBV5-4 with TRBJ2-1; 11 nucleotides line up with TRBD2. CDR1 is SGHNT and CDR2 is YYREEE in the germline V gene (reference sequence). The CDR3 loop spans 16 amino acids. Unmatched junction bases numbered 9, after V lost 4 bases and J lost 6 bases. CDR3 residues: CASSLRLAGQGNEQFF. The CDR3 bases are TGTGCCAGCAGCCTCCGACTAGCGGGACAGGGCAATGAGCAGTTCTTC.

The rearrangement links TRBV19 to TRBJ1-2, with 7 bases identical to TRBD1. The ends lost 2 bases at V and 2 bases at J; junction bases unmatched: 2. CDR3 size: 14 residues. Germline V gene data show CDR1 as LNHDA and CDR2 as SQIVND (reference sequence). CDR3 region: CASSIRTGNYGYTF. CDR3 sequence (DNA): TGTGCCAGTAGTATACGGACAGGAAACTATGGCTACACCTTC.

This chain joins TRBV6-1 and TRBJ2-3, with TRBD2 identical over 9 bases. The J segment lost 3 bases and the V segment lost 3 bases, leaving 10 bases of the junction unmatched. CDR3 length: 17 residues. CDR1 is MNHNS, CDR2 SASEGT, per germline. CDR3 region: CASSEFRAGGMTDTQYF. CDR3 sequence (DNA): TGTGCCAGCAGTGAGTTTAGGGCGGGAGGGATGACAGATACGCAGTATTTT.

The rearrangement uses TRBV5-1 and TRBJ2-1, with 11 positions matching TRBD2. The germline V gene encodes CDR1 SGHRS and CDR2 YFSETQ. The junction had 3 bases not matched to a gene; V was cut back by 2 bases and J by 5 bases. The CDR3 consists of 15 residues. CDR3 sequence: CASSFRLAGNNEQFF. CDR3 nucleotide sequence: TGCGCCAGCAGCTTCCGACTAGCGGGGAACAATGAGCAGTTCTTC.

The sample holds one count of this clone. V usage is TRBV19 and J usage is TRBJ1-1; no definite D call. Germline V gives CDR1 LNHDA, CDR2 SQIVND (reference sequence). V lost 3 bases, J lost 1 base, and 12 bases lay in between. The CDR3 is made up of 15 amino acids. The CDR3 DNA follows: TGTGCCAGTAGTATTATAGGCAGACAGAACACTGAAGCTTTCTTT. It encodes CASSIIGRQNTEAFF.